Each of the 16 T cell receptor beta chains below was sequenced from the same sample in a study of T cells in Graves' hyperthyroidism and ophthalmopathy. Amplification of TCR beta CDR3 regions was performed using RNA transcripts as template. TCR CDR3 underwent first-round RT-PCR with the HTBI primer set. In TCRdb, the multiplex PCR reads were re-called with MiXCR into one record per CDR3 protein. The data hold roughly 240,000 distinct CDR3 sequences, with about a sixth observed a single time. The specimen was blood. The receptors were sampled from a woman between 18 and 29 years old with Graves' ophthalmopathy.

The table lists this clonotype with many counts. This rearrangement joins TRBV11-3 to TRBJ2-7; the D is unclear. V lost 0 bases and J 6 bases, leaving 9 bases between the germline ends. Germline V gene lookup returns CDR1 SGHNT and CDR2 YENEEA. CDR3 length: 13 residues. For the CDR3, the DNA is TGTGCCAGCAGCTTAGAATCGGTTGGCGAGCAGTACTTC. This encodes CASSLESVGEQYF.

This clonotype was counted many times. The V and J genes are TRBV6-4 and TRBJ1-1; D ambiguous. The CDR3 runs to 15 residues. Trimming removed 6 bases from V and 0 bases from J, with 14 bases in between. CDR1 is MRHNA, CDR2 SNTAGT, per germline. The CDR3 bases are TGTGCCAGCAGCCCCCTCGACCTCATGAACACTGAAGCTTTCTTT. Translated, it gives CASSPLDLMNTEAFF.

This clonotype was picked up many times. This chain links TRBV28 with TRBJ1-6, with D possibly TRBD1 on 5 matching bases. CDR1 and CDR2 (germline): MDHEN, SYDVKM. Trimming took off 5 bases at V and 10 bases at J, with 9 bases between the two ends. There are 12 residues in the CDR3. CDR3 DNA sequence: TGTGCCAGCAGTGGGGGGGGGTCACCCCTCCACTTT. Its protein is CASSGGGSPLHF.

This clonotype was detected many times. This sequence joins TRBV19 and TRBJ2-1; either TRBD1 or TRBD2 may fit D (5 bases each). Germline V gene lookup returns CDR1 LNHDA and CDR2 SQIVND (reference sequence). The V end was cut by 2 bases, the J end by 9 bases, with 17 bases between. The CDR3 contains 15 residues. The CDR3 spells CASSIPRGWAGEQFF. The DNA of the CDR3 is TGTGCCAGTAGTATACCCCGGGGCTGGGCGGGTGAGCAGTTCTTC.

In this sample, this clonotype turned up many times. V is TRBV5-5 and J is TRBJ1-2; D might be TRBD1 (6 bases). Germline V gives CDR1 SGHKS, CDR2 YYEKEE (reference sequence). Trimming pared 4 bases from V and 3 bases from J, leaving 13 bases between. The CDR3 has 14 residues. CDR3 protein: CASSATGTHYGYTF. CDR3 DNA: TGTGCCAGCAGCGCAACAGGGACCCACTATGGCTACACCTTC.

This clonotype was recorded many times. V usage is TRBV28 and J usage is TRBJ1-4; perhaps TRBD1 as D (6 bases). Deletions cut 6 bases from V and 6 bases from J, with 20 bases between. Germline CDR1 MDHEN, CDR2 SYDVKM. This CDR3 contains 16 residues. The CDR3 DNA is TGTGCCAGCAGAGTACAACTGGGTCCAGGGGATGAAAAACTGTTTTTT. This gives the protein CASRVQLGPGDEKLFF.

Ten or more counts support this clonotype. CDR3 coding DNA: TGCGCCAGCAGCCACCTGACCCAGGGCCTCAGCCAGCCCCAGCATTTT. Residues: CASSHLTQGLSQPQHF. This chain uses TRBV4-1 with TRBJ1-5; possibly TRBD1 for D (5 bases). This CDR3 region has 16 residues. Germline V CDR1 and CDR2: MGHRA, YSYEKL. The ends were cut back, 3 bases at V and 7 bases at J, with 19 bases in the middle.

The CDR3 region has the DNA TGTGCCAGCAGCGTAGGACAGGGGGACCAAGAGACCCAGTACTTC. Encoded protein: CASSVGQGDQETQYF. The V gene is TRBV9, the J gene TRBJ2-5, with 9 bases matching TRBD1. CDR3 size: 15 residues. Germline trimming cut 0 bases from V and 0 bases from J; bases unmatched to any gene: 0. CDR1 and CDR2 (germline): SGDLS, YYNGEE.

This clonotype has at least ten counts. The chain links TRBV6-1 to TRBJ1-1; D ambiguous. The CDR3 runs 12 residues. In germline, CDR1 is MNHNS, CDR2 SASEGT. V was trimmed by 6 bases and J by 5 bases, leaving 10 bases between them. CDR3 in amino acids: CASSMEETEAFF. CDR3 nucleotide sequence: TGTGCCAGCAGCATGGAAGAAACTGAAGCTTTCTTT.

This CDR3 is CASSDPTRGYEQYF. CDR3 DNA: TGCGCCAGCAGTGACCCTACAAGAGGCTACGAGCAGTACTTC. The rearrangement links TRBV10-1 to TRBJ2-7; D not certain. CDR1 and CDR2 from the germline V gene are WNHNN and SYGVQD (reference sequence). Trimming removed 3 bases from V and 3 bases from J, with 12 bases in between. CDR3 length equals 14 residues.

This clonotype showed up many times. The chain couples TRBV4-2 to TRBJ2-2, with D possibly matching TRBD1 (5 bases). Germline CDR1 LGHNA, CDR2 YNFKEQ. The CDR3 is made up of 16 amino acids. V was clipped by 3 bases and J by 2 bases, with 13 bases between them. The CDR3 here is CASSQDPGHNTGELFF. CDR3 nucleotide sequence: TGTGCCAGCAGCCAGGATCCTGGACATAACACCGGGGAGCTGTTTTTT.

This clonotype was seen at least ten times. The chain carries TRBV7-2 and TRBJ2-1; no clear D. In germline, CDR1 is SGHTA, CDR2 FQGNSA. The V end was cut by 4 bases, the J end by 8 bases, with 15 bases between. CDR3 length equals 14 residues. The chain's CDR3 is CASSSPAGLDEQFF. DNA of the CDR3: TGTGCCAGCAGCTCACCGGCTGGGCTCGATGAGCAGTTCTTC.

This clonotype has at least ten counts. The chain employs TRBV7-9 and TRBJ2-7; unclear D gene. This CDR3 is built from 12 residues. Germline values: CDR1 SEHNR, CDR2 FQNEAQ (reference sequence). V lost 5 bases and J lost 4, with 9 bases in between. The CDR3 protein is CASSPQSYEQYF. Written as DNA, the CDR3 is TGTGCCAGCAGCCCCCAATCTTACGAGCAGTACTTC.

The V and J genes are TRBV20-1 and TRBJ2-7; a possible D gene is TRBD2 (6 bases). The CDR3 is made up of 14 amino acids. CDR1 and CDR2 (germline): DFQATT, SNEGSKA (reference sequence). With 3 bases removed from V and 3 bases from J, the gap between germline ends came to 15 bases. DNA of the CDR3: TGCAGTGCTAGGGACCGGGACTCGCACTACGAGCAGTACTTC. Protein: CSARDRDSHYEQYF.

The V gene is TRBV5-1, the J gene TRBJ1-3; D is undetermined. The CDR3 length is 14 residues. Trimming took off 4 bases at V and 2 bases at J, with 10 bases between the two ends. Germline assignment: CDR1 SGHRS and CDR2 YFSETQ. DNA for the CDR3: TGCGCCAGCAGCCCCGATGGAGCTGGAAACACCATATATTTT. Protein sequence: CASSPDGAGNTIYF. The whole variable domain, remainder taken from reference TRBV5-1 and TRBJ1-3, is KAGVTQTPRYLIKTRGQQVTLSCSPISGHRSVSWYQQTPGQGLQFLFEYFSETQRNKGNFPGRFSGRQFSNSRSEMNVSTLELGDSALYLCASSPDGAGNTIYFGEGSWLTVV.

CDR3 sequence (DNA): TGTGCCTGGGGTAGCGGGAGCTCCTACGAGCAGTACTTC. Translation: CAWGSGSSYEQYF. The chain uses TRBV30 and TRBJ2-7, with 9 bases lining up with TRBD2. The CDR3 contains 13 residues. V lost 5 bases, J lost 0 bases, and 2 bases stayed unmatched. Per the germline V gene, CDR1 is GTSNPN and CDR2 is SVGIG (reference sequence).